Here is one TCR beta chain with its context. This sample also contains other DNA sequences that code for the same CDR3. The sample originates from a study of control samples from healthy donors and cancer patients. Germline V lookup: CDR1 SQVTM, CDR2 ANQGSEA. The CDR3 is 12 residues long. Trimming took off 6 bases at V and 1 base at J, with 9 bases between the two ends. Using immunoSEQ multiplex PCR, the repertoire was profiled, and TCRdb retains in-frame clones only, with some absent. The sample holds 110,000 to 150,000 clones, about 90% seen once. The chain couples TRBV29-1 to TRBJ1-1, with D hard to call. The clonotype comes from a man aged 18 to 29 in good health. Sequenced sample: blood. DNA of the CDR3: TGCAGCGTGGTTAGACAGAACACTGAAGCTTTCTTT. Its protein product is CSVVRQNTEAFF.